The T cell receptor beta chain under discussion was sequenced for a study of OX40 agonist ivuxolimab in advanced cancers. Assay: immunoSEQ multiplex PCR; the TCRdb copy retains only in-frame clones and omits some. The sample carries roughly 90,000 clones, approximately 91% recorded once. This clone was seen only a few times. Specimen: CD4+ or CD8+ T cells sorted from blood, collected in a trial of the OX40 agonist ivuxolimab. The receptor's source is an adult with an advanced solid tumor such as melanoma, head and neck, liver or kidney cancer.

The CDR3 is CASTTGDEKLFF. DNA for the CDR3: TGTGCCAGCACGACAGGGGATGAAAAACTGTTTTTT. The J gene is TRBJ1-4, the V gene TRBV6-5, with 8 bases aligning to TRBD1. With V trimmed by 7 bases and J by 6 bases, 1 base remained unmatched. CDR3 length: 12 amino acids. The germline CDR1 and CDR2 sequences are MNHEY and SVGAGI.